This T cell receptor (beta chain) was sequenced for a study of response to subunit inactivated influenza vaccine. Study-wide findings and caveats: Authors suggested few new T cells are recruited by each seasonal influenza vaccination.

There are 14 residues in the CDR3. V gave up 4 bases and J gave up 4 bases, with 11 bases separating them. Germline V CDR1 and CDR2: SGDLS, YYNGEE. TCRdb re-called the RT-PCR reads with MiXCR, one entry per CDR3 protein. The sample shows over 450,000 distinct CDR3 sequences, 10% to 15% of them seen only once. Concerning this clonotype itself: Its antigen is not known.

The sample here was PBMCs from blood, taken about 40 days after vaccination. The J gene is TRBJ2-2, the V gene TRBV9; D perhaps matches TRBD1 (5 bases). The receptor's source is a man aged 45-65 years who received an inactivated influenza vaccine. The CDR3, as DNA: TGTGCCAGCAGCTGGGGCAGAGCCACCGGGGAGCTGTTTTTT. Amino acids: CASSWGRATGELFF.